The T cell receptor beta chain described here comes from a study of human T cells and chemical hapten exposure. Study summary: On about 2 cm by about 2 cm of upper inner arm skin, sensitization was performed with 2% DPC.

Whole-study findings and limits: Patch test score tracked positively with PT1 expanded TCR counts.

Turning to this clonotype: Its antigen is not identified.

Per germline, CDR1 SQVTM and CDR2 ANQGSEA. V was pared by 7 bases and J by 3 bases, with 19 bases between. The CDR3 is 14 residues long. Time point here: patch test 3, about 24 weeks after DPC sensitization. Stated treatment: therapeutic diphenylcyclopropenone sensitization with weekly scalp DPC. Within the library, unique molecular identifiers were attached to each individual cDNA molecule. TCRdb analysed the RACE reads with MiXCR anew, one entry per CDR3 protein. This sample has about 190,000 distinct CDR3 sequences, with around 23% found just once. This TCR came from a woman aged 40 to 50 with alopecia areata. Some clones in this sample may be carry-over from other donors' samples. V and J are TRBV29-1 and TRBJ2-7; the D gene could be TRBD1 or TRBD2 (6 bases each). The specimen comprised whole blood, sampled in connection with sensitization to the hapten diphenylcyclopropenone (DPC). The CDR3: CSAEAWRGHYEQYF. CDR3 in DNA: TGCAGCGCTGAGGCGTGGCGGGGACACTACGAGCAGTACTTC.